The 30 T cell receptor beta chains presented below share a single source sample, sequenced in a study of T-cell memory formation after mild COVID-19. TCRdb called the 5' RACE reads again in MiXCR, with one record for every CDR3 protein. Here the sample spans 500,000 to 550,000 distinct CDR3 sequences, about a fifth being singletons. Sequenced sample: PBMCs or a T cell subset sorted from them (not recorded which). These receptors all stem from an adult woman who had mild COVID-19 (a few samples of this study predate the infection). Cell type and time point are not known.

This clonotype was seen at least ten times. This sequence joins TRBV12-3 or TRBV12-4 and TRBJ2-2, with D perhaps matching TRBD1 or TRBD2 (6 bases each). This CDR3 is 18 amino acids long. Trimming removed 4 bases from V and 0 bases from J, with 18 bases in between. This CDR3 reads CASSWGPSGLANTGELFF. The CDR3 nucleotides read TGTGCCAGCAGTTGGGGGCCCTCGGGACTCGCGAACACCGGGGAGCTGTTTTTT.

The CDR3 is CSTRRFGQGNYGYTF. For the CDR3, the DNA is TGCAGTACACGAAGATTCGGACAGGGGAACTATGGCTACACCTTC. The V gene is TRBV20-1, the J gene TRBJ1-2; the match to TRBD1 covers 9 bases. This CDR3 is 15 amino acids long. The germline V gene has CDR1 DFQATT and CDR2 SNEGSKA (reference sequence). V gave up 8 bases and J gave up 2 bases; unmatched junction bases: 12.

This clonotype has more than one count but fewer than ten. In nucleotides, the CDR3 is TGTGCCAGCAGCGAGACTAGCGGGGTACTAACGCAGTACTTC. It is translated as CASSETSGVLTQYF. The genes are TRBV7-9 and TRBJ2-7, with 11 bases matching TRBD2. After removal of 5 bases from V and 9 bases from J, the junction contained 9 bases not matched to a gene. CDR1 is SEHNR and CDR2 is FQNEAQ in the germline V gene (reference sequence). CDR3 length equals 14 residues.

This clonotype has just a few counts. The V gene is TRBV7-2, the J gene TRBJ1-4; possibly TRBD1 for D (6 bases). V lost 5 bases to trimming and J lost 7 bases, with 11 bases between them. Germline assignment: CDR1 SGHTA and CDR2 FQGNSA. CDR3 length: 13 residues. The chain's CDR3 is CASSGGQVEKLFF. CDR3 DNA sequence: TGTGCCAGCAGCGGGGGACAAGTTGAAAAACTGTTTTTT. The whole variable domain, remainder taken from reference TRBV7-2 and TRBJ1-4, is GAGVSQSPSNKVTEKGKDVELRCDPISGHTALYWYRQSLGQGLEFLIYFQGNSAPDKSGLPSDRFSAERTGGSVSTLTIQRTQQEDSAVYLCASSGGQVEKLFFGSGTQLSVL.

The chain links TRBV5-1 to TRBJ2-3, with a possible D match to TRBD2 (5 bases). CDR3 length: 17 residues. Trimming removed 1 base at V and 0 bases at J, with 15 bases between. CDR1 SGHRS and CDR2 YFSETQ come from the germline V gene. CDR3 sequence (DNA): TGCGCCAGCAGCTTGTTTTCGGGGAACCCCAGCACAGATACGCAGTATTTT. Residues: CASSLFSGNPSTDTQYF.

The J gene is TRBJ2-7, the V gene TRBV7-9, with TRBD2 identical over 7 bases. The V segment lost 5 bases and the J segment 4 bases; nucleotides outside the gene matches: 11. Per germline, CDR1 SEHNR and CDR2 FQNEAQ (reference sequence). This CDR3 is built from 15 residues. The CDR3 loop is CASSPGTNRVYEQYF. The CDR3 DNA reads TGTGCCAGCAGCCCCGGGACTAACCGGGTTTACGAGCAGTACTTC. Using reference TRBV7-9 and TRBJ2-7 for the parts outside the CDR3, the full variable domain is DTGVSQNPRHKITKRGQNVTFRCDPISEHNRLYWYRQTLGQGPEFLTYFQNEAQLEKSRLLSDRFSAERPKGSFSTLEIQRTEQGDSAMYLCASSPGTNRVYEQYFGPGTRLTVT.

The chain combines TRBV12-3 or TRBV12-4 with TRBJ2-7; D remains ambiguous. Trimming stripped 1 base from V and 3 bases from J, with 7 bases between. This CDR3 region has 13 residues. Here the CDR3 reads CASSLDTGYEQYF. The CDR3 nucleotides are TGTGCCAGCAGTTTAGACACCGGCTACGAGCAGTACTTC.

The sample holds many counts of this clonotype. V is TRBV2 and J is TRBJ2-7; no definite D call. Germline V lookup: CDR1 SNHLY, CDR2 FYNNEI. V shed 1 base and J shed 3 bases, with 4 bases lying between them. The CDR3 length is 12 residues. The CDR3: CASSEGFYEQYF. As DNA, the CDR3 is TGTGCCAGCAGTGAAGGGTTCTACGAGCAGTACTTC.

CDR3 residues: CASSPAGLASYEQYF. The CDR3, as DNA: TGTGCCAGCAGCCCGGCCGGGCTAGCCTCTTACGAGCAGTACTTC. The V call is TRBV5-4, the J call TRBJ2-7; D is possibly TRBD2 (5 bases). Per the germline V gene, CDR1 is SGHNT and CDR2 is YYREEE (reference sequence). The V end lost 4 bases, the J end lost 4 bases, and 18 bases lay between the germline ends. This CDR3 is built from 15 residues.

The V call is TRBV5-1, the J call TRBJ2-1; 7 bases match TRBD1. Trimming took 4 bases from V and 0 from J; bases not matched to a gene: 10. This CDR3 is built from 17 residues. Germline V CDR1 and CDR2: SGHRS, YFSETQ. DNA of the CDR3: TGCGCCAGCAGCCGCACAGGGGCCCGCTCCTCCTACAATGAGCAGTTCTTC. This sequence encodes CASSRTGARSSYNEQFF.

This clonotype was counted between two and nine times. This chain joins TRBV5-1 and TRBJ1-2; 8 nucleotides line up with TRBD1. J lost 8 bases, V lost 0 bases, and 3 bases had no gene match. Looked up from germline, CDR1 is SGHRS and CDR2 is YFSETQ. This CDR3 comprises 13 residues. In DNA, the CDR3 is TGCGCCAGCAGCTTGGGGACAGGGCAAGGCTACACCTTC. Protein sequence: CASSLGTGQGYTF. Full variable domain (rest looked up from reference TRBV5-1 and TRBJ1-2): KAGVTQTPRYLIKTRGQQVTLSCSPISGHRSVSWYQQTPGQGLQFLFEYFSETQRNKGNFPGRFSGRQFSNSRSEMNVSTLELGDSALYLCASSLGTGQGYTFGSGTRLTVV.

The chain recombines TRBV15 with TRBJ2-3; tentative D call: TRBD1 (6 bases). This CDR3 is 17 amino acids long. The ends were cut back, 1 base at V and 0 bases at J, with 14 bases in the middle. CDR1 is LNHNV and CDR2 is YYDKDF in the germline V gene (reference sequence). The CDR3: CATSRVRGVSSTDTQYF. The CDR3 DNA reads TGTGCCACCAGCAGAGTCAGGGGAGTCTCTAGCACAGATACGCAGTATTTT. The whole variable domain, filled in from reference TRBV15 and TRBJ2-3, reads DAMVIQNPRYQVTQFGKPVTLSCSQTLNHNVMYWYQQKSSQAPKLLFHYYDKDFNNEADTPDNFQSRRPNTSFCFLDIRSPGLGDTAMYLCATSRVRGVSSTDTQYFGPGTRLTVL.

This clonotype was counted between two and nine times. The DNA of the CDR3 is TGTGCCAGCAGCTCCTCGGGGTTGGGGGACAATGAGCAGTTCTTC. This encodes CASSSSGLGDNEQFF. The chain couples TRBV7-3 to TRBJ2-1; D may match TRBD1 or TRBD2 (5 bases each). This CDR3 has 15 residues. V was cut by 4 bases and J by 5 bases, with 15 bases left in between. CDR1 and CDR2 (germline): SGHTA, FQGTGA.

The sample holds a few counts of this clonotype. V and J are TRBV20-1 and TRBJ2-4; 11 bases align to TRBD2. This CDR3 has 16 amino acids. V shed 6 bases and J 0 bases; nucleotides not matched to a gene: 7. Germline V CDR1 and CDR2: DFQATT, SNEGSKA (reference sequence). CDR3 residues: CSALSGRDLAKNIQYF. The CDR3 nucleotides are TGCAGTGCCCTTAGCGGGAGGGATCTAGCCAAAAACATTCAGTACTTC.

V is TRBV19 and J is TRBJ2-1, with no clear D. Germline values: CDR1 LNHDA, CDR2 SQIVND (reference sequence). The CDR3 is 16 amino acids. V lost 0 bases to trimming and J lost 0 bases, with 9 bases between them. CDR3 nucleotides: TGTGCCAGTAGTATAGACGGAGCGAGCTCCTACAATGAGCAGTTCTTC. Translation gives CASSIDGASSYNEQFF.

The chain has TRBV4-2 and TRBJ2-7; 8 nucleotides agree with TRBD2. V was pared by 4 bases and J by 3 bases, with 11 bases of the junction left unmatched. This CDR3 comprises 16 residues. Germline V CDR1 and CDR2: LGHNA, YNFKEQ. Written as DNA, the CDR3 is TGTGCCAGCAGCCCCGGGGGGGGGCCGCGGATCTACGAGCAGTACTTC. It translates to CASSPGGGPRIYEQYF.

A few counts support this clonotype. The rearrangement links TRBV7-3 to TRBJ2-1; 10 bases align to TRBD2. CDR3 size: 17 residues. V was clipped by 2 bases and J by 2 bases; unmatched bases: 6. Germline V gene sequence: CDR1 SGHTA, CDR2 FQGTGA. CDR3 sequence: CASSLVLAGYTYNEQFF. As DNA, the CDR3 is TGTGCCAGCAGCTTAGTACTAGCGGGATACACCTACAATGAGCAGTTCTTC.

J is TRBJ2-7 and V is TRBV7-2; 7 nucleotides align to TRBD1. The V gene's germline CDR1 is SGHTA and CDR2 FQGNSA. The CDR3 totals 15 residues. Trimming at V came to 6 bases and at J to 0 bases, leaving 8 bases not matched to a gene. The CDR3 protein is CASRLPDRPSYEQYF. CDR3 coding DNA: TGTGCCAGCAGATTACCGGACAGGCCCTCCTACGAGCAGTACTTC.

The chain uses TRBV30 and TRBJ2-5; the D gene is possibly TRBD1 (6 bases). Trimming cost V 4 bases and J 2 bases, with 8 bases left between them. Germline V gene sequence: CDR1 GTSNPN, CDR2 SVGIG (reference sequence). The CDR3 covers 12 residues. The CDR3 spells CAWTGVQETQYF. CDR3 nucleotides: TGTGCCTGGACAGGGGTACAAGAGACCCAGTACTTC.

There are a few counts of this clonotype. The rearrangement joins TRBV19 to TRBJ2-1; possibly TRBD2 for D (5 bases). Trimming removed 1 base from V and 4 bases from J, with 17 bases in between. Germline V gene sequence: CDR1 LNHDA, CDR2 SQIVND (reference sequence). CDR3 size: 17 residues. The CDR3 reads CASSIARRSVLYNEQFF. The CDR3 DNA sequence: TGTGCCAGTAGTATAGCGAGGAGGTCAGTATTGTACAATGAGCAGTTCTTC.

This clonotype was counted a few times. This chain links TRBV4-1 with TRBJ2-7; the match to TRBD1 covers 7 bases. The junction had 0 bases not matched to a gene; V was cut back by 1 base and J by 3 bases. The germline CDR1 and CDR2 sequences are MGHRA and YSYEKL. The CDR3 is made up of 13 amino acids. CDR3 in DNA: TGCGCCAGCAGCCAAGGGGACAGCTACGAGCAGTACTTC. It is translated as CASSQGDSYEQYF.

This clonotype showed up just a few times. V is TRBV4-1 and J is TRBJ2-1; the D is unclear. Deletions cut 0 bases from V and 10 bases from J, with 13 bases between. This CDR3 region has 14 residues. CDR1 MGHRA and CDR2 YSYEKL come from the germline V gene. In DNA form, the CDR3 reads TGCGCCAGCAGCCAAGAGGACGAGGCCGGGGAGCAGTTCTTC. Translated: CASSQEDEAGEQFF.

J is TRBJ2-6 and V is TRBV7-9; a possible D gene is TRBD2 (5 bases). V gave up 2 bases and J gave up 2 bases, with 10 bases separating them. Looked up from germline, CDR1 is SEHNR and CDR2 is FQNEAQ (reference sequence). The CDR3 is made up of 16 amino acids. For the CDR3, the DNA is TGTGCCAGCAGCTTAATTGGGGAGACTGGGGCCAACGTCCTGACTTTC. Translation: CASSLIGETGANVLTF.

The chain joins TRBV27 to TRBJ2-3; 9 bases are a match to TRBD2. The CDR3 is made up of 17 amino acids. Trimming took 6 bases from V and 4 from J; bases not matched to a gene: 14. Germline V gives CDR1 MNHEY, CDR2 SMNVEV (reference sequence). The CDR3 sequence: CASSRNSGRGYADTQYF. The CDR3 DNA sequence: TGTGCCAGCAGCCGTAATAGCGGGAGAGGATACGCAGATACGCAGTATTTT.

The rearrangement joins TRBV7-9 to TRBJ1-4, with 7 bases fitting TRBD1. V lost 1 base, J lost 7 bases, and 9 bases stayed unmatched. The CDR3 sequence is 16 residues long. Germline CDR1 SEHNR, CDR2 FQNEAQ (reference sequence). The CDR3 region is CASSLEYEQGSEKLFF. In nucleotides, the CDR3 is TGTGCCAGCAGCTTAGAGTACGAACAGGGGAGTGAAAAACTGTTTTTT.

J is TRBJ2-3 and V is TRBV11-2; 8 nucleotides agree with TRBD1. V shed 4 bases, J shed 5 bases, and the junction held 8 bases outside the gene matches. Germline CDR1 is SGHAT and CDR2 is FQNNGV. The CDR3 is 15 amino acids. CDR3 sequence reads: CASSSYTGGKDTQYF. Written as DNA, the CDR3 is TGTGCCAGCAGCTCGTATACAGGGGGTAAAGATACGCAGTATTTT.

This clonotype occurred many times. J is TRBJ2-1 and V is TRBV6-4, with D hard to call. Germline-derived CDR1 and CDR2 are MRHNA and SNTAGT. The length of the CDR3 is 15 residues. Trimming stripped 0 bases from V and 0 bases from J, with 6 bases between. The chain's CDR3 is CASSDSRSSYNEQFF. The CDR3, as DNA: TGTGCCAGCAGTGACTCGAGGAGCTCCTACAATGAGCAGTTCTTC.

The chain has TRBV12-3 or TRBV12-4 and TRBJ2-2; maybe TRBD2 (6 bases). The CDR3 has 18 amino acids. Trimming stripped 2 bases from V and 1 base from J, with 17 bases between. The CDR3 loop reads CASSLRRGYGGNTGELFF. For the CDR3, the DNA is TGTGCCAGCAGTTTAAGGCGTGGTTACGGGGGGAACACCGGGGAGCTGTTTTTT.

The chain combines TRBV18 with TRBJ2-7; 7 nucleotides line up with TRBD1. V gave up 3 bases and J gave up 1 base; unmatched junction bases: 6. The CDR3 length is 15 residues. The germline V gene has CDR1 KGHSH and CDR2 LQKENI. This CDR3 is CASSPRRTGSYEQYF. The CDR3 nucleotides are TGTGCCAGCTCACCCCGACGGACAGGATCCTACGAGCAGTACTTC.

J is TRBJ2-7 and V is TRBV9; D may be TRBD1 or TRBD2 (5 bases each). Germline CDR1 is SGDLS and CDR2 is YYNGEE. V lost 3 bases, J lost 2 bases, and 18 bases lay in between. This CDR3 region has 16 residues. The DNA for the CDR3 is TGTGCCAGCAGCGGAAAAACCGGGACCCCCACCTACGAGCAGTACTTC. Protein: CASSGKTGTPTYEQYF.